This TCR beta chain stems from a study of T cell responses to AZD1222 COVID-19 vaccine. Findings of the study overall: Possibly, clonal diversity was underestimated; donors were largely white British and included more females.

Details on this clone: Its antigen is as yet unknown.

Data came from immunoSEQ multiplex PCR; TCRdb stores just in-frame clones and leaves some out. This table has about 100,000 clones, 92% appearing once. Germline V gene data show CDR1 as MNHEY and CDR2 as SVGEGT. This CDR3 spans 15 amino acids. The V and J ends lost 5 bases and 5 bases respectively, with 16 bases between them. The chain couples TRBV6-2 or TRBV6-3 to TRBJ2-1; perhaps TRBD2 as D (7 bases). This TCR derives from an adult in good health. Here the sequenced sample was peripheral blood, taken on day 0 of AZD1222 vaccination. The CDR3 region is CASSPLAGANNEQFF. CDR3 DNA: TGTGCCAGCAGTCCCTTGGCGGGGGCTAACAATGAGCAGTTCTTC.